A single sample is the source of the 31 T cell receptor beta chains below, sequenced in a study of molecular identifiers for immune sequencing clone quantification. Each CDR3 protein gets one entry after TCRdb re-called the PCR reads with MiXCR. The table lists tens of thousands of distinct CDR3 sequences, around 20% of them singletons. The source material was naive CD8+ T cells from blood, with Jurkat cell RNA spiked in. Subset described: FACS-sorted CD8+CD4-CCR7+CD45RA+ naive T cells. The receptors were gathered from a human donor in good health. Some libraries in this study had Jurkat cell RNA spiked in.

The rearrangement uses TRBV29-1 and TRBJ1-1; D remains unclear. CDR3 length: 13 amino acids. Trimming stripped 3 bases from V and 5 bases from J, with 13 bases between. Germline CDR1 is SQVTM and CDR2 is ANQGSEA. The CDR3 reads CSVDGLLGTEAFF. The CDR3 nucleotides are TGCAGCGTTGACGGGCTATTGGGGACTGAAGCTTTCTTT.

Comment on this clonotype: Since a much larger clone is just one base distant, this may be a read error. The V gene is TRBV5-3, the J gene TRBJ1-1; D might be TRBD1 (6 bases). TRBV5-3 counts as an open reading frame of uncertain function. This CDR3 is built from 17 residues. CDR3 loop: CASSTWGTRKPNTEVFF. CDR3 coding DNA: TGTGCCAGCAGCACCTGGGGGACACGGAAGCCGAACACTGAAGTTTTCTTT.

In this sample, this clonotype turned up many times. The chain links TRBV7-9 to TRBJ2-2; D tentatively reads TRBD1 or TRBD2 (5 bases each). V lost 7 bases, J lost 6 bases, and 18 bases lay in between. The germline CDR1 and CDR2 sequences are SEHNR and FQNEAQ (reference sequence). This CDR3 has 15 residues. The CDR3 nucleotides read TGTGCCAGCAAGGTCCCGGGACCTTATCCCGGGGAGCTGTTTTTT. It encodes CASKVPGPYPGELFF.

This clonotype occurred many times. The CDR3 region has the DNA TGTGCCTGGAGTCCAACTAGCGGGGGGCAGTCGGGGGCCAACGTCCTGACTTTC. It encodes CAWSPTSGGQSGANVLTF. The chain combines TRBV30 with TRBJ2-6; 12 bases fit TRBD2. The CDR3 loop spans 18 amino acids. J gave up 4 bases and V 2 bases, and 9 bases lay outside the gene matches. The germline V gene has CDR1 GTSNPN and CDR2 SVGIG (reference sequence).

This clonotype has ten or more counts. The CDR3 protein is CASSQDVSGRGDTEAFF. As DNA, the CDR3 is TGCGCCAGCAGCCAAGATGTGTCAGGGCGCGGGGACACTGAAGCTTTCTTT. J is TRBJ1-1 and V is TRBV4-3; the D gene is possibly TRBD1 (5 bases). The CDR3 length is 17 residues. V dropped 0 bases and J dropped 3 bases, with 17 bases sitting between them. Germline CDR1 and CDR2: LGHNA and YSLEER.

This clonotype showed up just a few times. Germline is not matched at one junction end, which may reflect a read error. V is TRBV19 and J is TRBJ2-2; D unclear. CDR3 length equals 14 residues. Germline values: CDR1 LNHDA, CDR2 SQIVND (reference sequence). The CDR3 loop is CASSMELGSRELFF. The CDR3 bases are TGTGCCAGCAGTATGGAGTTGGGTTCCCGGGAGCTGTTTTTT.

In this sample, this clonotype turned up a few times. V gene TRBV28 combines with J gene TRBJ2-7; tentative D call: TRBD2 (6 bases). Trimming took 1 base from V and 7 from J, leaving 17 bases between them. CDR1 and CDR2 from the germline V gene are MDHEN and SYDVKM. The CDR3 loop spans 15 amino acids. The CDR3 loop is CASSLLLAGRGEQYF. DNA of the CDR3: TGTGCCAGCAGTTTATTACTAGCAGGAAGAGGGGAGCAGTACTTC.

This clonotype was picked up many times. The CDR3 loop is CASSQRSGGYEQYF. The DNA for the CDR3 is TGCGCCAGCAGCCAACGATCAGGGGGGTACGAGCAGTACTTC. The chain recombines TRBV4-1 with TRBJ2-7; tentatively, D is TRBD1 (7 bases). The CDR3 extends over 14 amino acids. Trimming cost V 2 bases and J 4 bases, with 12 bases left between them. CDR1 is MGHRA and CDR2 is YSYEKL in the germline V gene.

This clonotype was recorded at least ten times. V gene TRBV7-9 combines with J gene TRBJ1-1; D is unclear. Germline V lookup: CDR1 SEHNR, CDR2 FQNEAQ (reference sequence). CDR3 length: 14 residues. With 4 bases removed from V and 1 base from J, the gap between germline ends came to 10 bases. This CDR3 is CASSSGTENTEAFF. The CDR3 nucleotides are TGTGCCAGCAGCTCAGGAACCGAGAACACTGAAGCTTTCTTT.

This chain links TRBV27 with TRBJ1-2, with D perhaps TRBD1 (5 bases). V was trimmed by 6 bases and J by 6 bases, leaving 23 bases between them. Germline V gene data show CDR1 as MNHEY and CDR2 as SMNVEV (reference sequence). This CDR3 region has 16 residues. CDR3 nucleotides: TGTGCCAGCAGCCGGGCGGTGGGGGGTCTATGGGATGGCTACACCTTC. The encoded protein is CASSRAVGGLWDGYTF.

This clonotype was counted at least ten times. The rearrangement links TRBV11-3 to TRBJ2-5, with 9 bases lining up with TRBD1. CDR3 length equals 17 residues. After removal of 1 base from V and 4 bases from J, the junction contained 10 bases not matched to a gene. Germline V CDR1 and CDR2: SGHNT, YENEEA. CDR3 residues: CASSLGRYRGRAETQYF. Written as DNA, the CDR3 is TGTGCCAGCAGCTTAGGACGATACAGGGGGCGCGCAGAGACCCAGTACTTC.

V gene TRBV9 combines with J gene TRBJ2-3; D may be TRBD2 (5 bases). The V end lost 3 bases, the J end lost 6 bases, and 17 bases lay between the germline ends. There are 15 residues in the CDR3. Per germline, CDR1 SGDLS and CDR2 YYNGEE. CDR3 DNA: TGTGCCAGCAGCGGCGAGGGCAAACCGCGGGATACGCAGTATTTT. As protein: CASSGEGKPRDTQYF.

To note about this clonotype: This could be a read error, since a much larger clone is one nucleotide away. V is TRBV5-1 and J is TRBJ1-1; maybe TRBD1 (5 bases). This CDR3 region has 14 residues. Germline V gene data show CDR1 as SGHRS and CDR2 as YFSETQ. In DNA form, the CDR3 reads TGCGCCGGCAGCTTGGGCCAGGGTGACACTGAAGCTTTCTTT. Encoded protein: CAGSLGQGDTEAFF.

This clonotype was detected many times. This chain connects TRBV6-2 or TRBV6-3 to TRBJ2-7, with 8 bases lining up with TRBD1. Unmatched junction bases numbered 19, after V lost 4 bases and J lost 5 bases. Germline V gene sequence: CDR1 MNHEY, CDR2 SVGEGT. The CDR3 is 18 amino acids. The CDR3 here is CASSFSILGQGARNEQYF. DNA of the CDR3: TGTGCCAGCAGTTTCTCGATTCTAGGACAGGGAGCTCGCAACGAGCAGTACTTC.

The chain employs TRBV20-1 and TRBJ2-7; the D is unclear. The CDR3 runs to 14 residues. Between the trimmed V and J ends, which lost 0 bases and 5 bases, there was a span of 14 bases. Germline V gives CDR1 DFQATT, CDR2 SNEGSKA (reference sequence). The CDR3 loop is CSARDFRQDDEQYF. DNA for the CDR3: TGCAGTGCTAGAGATTTCCGCCAAGACGACGAGCAGTACTTC.

The chain links TRBV27 to TRBJ1-2; 10 bases match TRBD1. The J segment lost 4 bases and the V segment lost 1 base, leaving 15 bases of the junction unmatched. This CDR3 is built from 19 residues. Looked up from germline, CDR1 is MNHEY and CDR2 is SMNVEV (reference sequence). The CDR3 spells CASSLWAVHGTGEFYGYTF. CDR3 nucleotides: TGTGCCAGCAGTTTATGGGCTGTTCACGGGACAGGGGAGTTCTATGGCTACACCTTC.

Many counts were recorded for this clonotype. The J gene is TRBJ1-3, the V gene TRBV27; weak D call: TRBD1 (5 bases). The CDR3 runs 15 residues. Germline values: CDR1 MNHEY, CDR2 SMNVEV (reference sequence). The germline V and J ends were trimmed by 7 bases and 4 bases, with 17 bases remaining between them. CDR3 loop: CASTLRAGGGNTIYF. The CDR3 region has the DNA TGTGCCAGCACCCTCAGGGCCGGTGGCGGAAACACCATATATTTT.

This clonotype appeared many times. This rearrangement joins TRBV19 to TRBJ2-1, with D possibly TRBD1 on 6 matching bases. Trimming shortened V by 5 bases and J by 1 base, and 9 bases separated the two germline ends. The CDR3 sequence is 14 residues long. Germline CDR1 is LNHDA and CDR2 is SQIVND (reference sequence). The DNA of the CDR3 is TGTGCCAGTAGTGCAGGGGAGTCCTACAATGAGCAGTTCTTC. Translating gives CASSAGESYNEQFF.

V gene TRBV7-6 combines with J gene TRBJ1-2; the D gene is possibly TRBD1 (5 bases). The germline V and J ends were trimmed by 5 bases and 4 bases, with 17 bases remaining between them. The CDR3 extends over 15 amino acids. Germline CDR1 is SGHVS and CDR2 is FNYEAQ. This chain's CDR3 is CASSPLPGRGYGYTF. In DNA form, the CDR3 reads TGTGCCAGCAGCCCCTTGCCGGGACGAGGCTATGGCTACACCTTC.

This sequence joins TRBV27 and TRBJ2-2; D unclear. Between the trimmed V and J ends, which lost 4 bases and 4 bases, there was a span of 4 bases. Germline CDR1 MNHEY, CDR2 SMNVEV (reference sequence). The CDR3 extends over 12 amino acids. CDR3 sequence: CASSWSTGELFF. CDR3 nucleotide sequence: TGTGCCAGCAGTTGGAGCACCGGGGAGCTGTTTTTT.

This clonotype occurred many times. The junction differs from germline at one of its ends, possibly a read error. The chain employs TRBV4-3 and TRBJ2-7, with unresolved D. This CDR3 region has 15 residues. The germline gives CDR1 LGHNA, CDR2 YSLEER. In nucleotides, the CDR3 is TGCGCCAGCAGCCAAGCGCGGAGAGGATCCTCCGAGCAGTACTTC. Its protein product is CASSQARRGSSEQYF.

This clonotype has only a few counts. The chain recombines TRBV19 with TRBJ2-1; possibly TRBD1 for D (6 bases). V lost 6 bases and J 12 bases, leaving 12 bases between the germline ends. This CDR3 is 11 amino acids long. CDR1 and CDR2 (germline): LNHDA, SQIVND (reference sequence). The CDR3 region has the DNA TGTGCCAGTAGAATGGACAGTGGGCAGTTCTTC. Its translation: CASRMDSGQFF.

Notes on this clonotype: A single base separates this from a much larger clone, so it may be a read error. CDR3 residues: CASSSEPGGAAGDTQYF. Here the CDR3 DNA reads TGTGCCAGCAGCTCGGAACCCGGAGGCGCGGCAGGAGATACGCAGTATTTT. The gene calls are TRBV13 and TRBJ2-3, with D maybe TRBD2 (5 bases). Between the trimmed V and J ends, which lost 4 bases and 5 bases, there was a span of 22 bases. This CDR3 has 17 residues. Germline V gene sequence: CDR1 PRHDT, CDR2 FYEKMQ (reference sequence). The entire variable domain, with the rest obtained from reference TRBV13 and TRBJ2-3, is as follows: AAGVIQSPRHLIKEKRETATLKCYPIPRHDTVYWYQQGPGQDPQFLISFYEKMQSDKGSIPDRFSAQQFSDYHSELNMSSLELGDSALYFCASSSEPGGAAGDTQYFGPGTRLTVL.

V usage is TRBV5-6 and J usage is TRBJ2-1, with TRBD1 identical over 7 bases. J was trimmed by 5 bases and V by 4 bases; bases with no gene match: 6. The CDR3 spans 14 residues. Per germline, CDR1 SGHDT and CDR2 YYEEEE. The CDR3 bases are TGTGCCAGCAGCGCGATCGGGACAGACAATGAGCAGTTCTTC. Its protein is CASSAIGTDNEQFF.

This clonotype came up many times. This sequence joins TRBV7-6 and TRBJ2-3, with 10 positions matching TRBD1. This CDR3 comprises 15 residues. J gave up 5 bases and V 5 bases, and 7 bases lay outside the gene matches. CDR1 SGHVS and CDR2 FNYEAQ come from the germline V gene. This CDR3 is CASSLTGGEVDTQYF. CDR3 DNA: TGTGCCAGCAGCCTGACAGGGGGCGAGGTAGATACGCAGTATTTT.

This clonotype occurred many times. The rearrangement uses TRBV19 and TRBJ2-6, with 7 bases fitting TRBD1. Trimming removed 3 bases from V and 2 bases from J; junction bases left unmatched: 4. In germline, CDR1 is LNHDA, CDR2 SQIVND (reference sequence). The CDR3 spans 16 residues. The CDR3 is CASSIATGAGANVLTF. The CDR3 DNA sequence: TGTGCCAGTAGTATTGCCACAGGGGCTGGGGCCAACGTCCTGACTTTC.

To note about this clonotype: This may come from a read error, since a much larger clone is one base off. V is TRBV29-1 and J is TRBJ1-4; 7 bases line up with TRBD1. CDR3 length: 12 residues. Germline lookup yields CDR1 SQVTM and CDR2 ANQGSEA. V shed 6 bases, J shed 7 bases, and the junction held 5 bases outside the gene matches. For the CDR3, the DNA is TGCAGCGTGGACCCAGGGGGTGAAAAACTGTTTTTT. This gives the protein CSVDPGGEKLFF. The full variable domain, in which reference TRBV29-1 and TRBJ1-4 provide the parts outside the CDR3, is SAVISQKPSRDICQRGTSLTIQCQVDSQVTMMFWYRQQPGQSLTLIATANQGSEATYESGFVIDKFPISRPNLTFSTLTVSNMSPEDSSIYLCSVDPGGEKLFFGSGTQLSVL.

With regard to this clonotype: This clone may be a read error of a much larger clone one base away. The chain employs TRBV19 and TRBJ1-1; D perhaps matches TRBD1 (6 bases). This CDR3 spans 13 amino acids. With 3 bases removed from V and 10 bases from J, the gap between germline ends came to 15 bases. The germline V gene encodes CDR1 LNHDA and CDR2 SQIVND (reference sequence). CDR3 sequence (DNA): TGTGCCAGTAGTATTGGGGGGCTCGGTGGAGCTTTCTTT. This translates into CASSIGGLGGAFF. The full variable domain, its missing parts supplied by reference TRBV19 and TRBJ1-1, is DGGITQSPKYLFRKEGQNVTLSCEQNLNHDAMYWYRQDPGQGLRLIYYSQIVNDFQKGDIAEGYSVSREKKESFPLTVTSAQKNPTAFYLCASSIGGLGGAFFGQGTRLTVV.

In its sample, this clonotype was seen once. Given a much more abundant clone one base away, this may be a read error. V gene TRBV7-9 combines with J gene TRBJ2-2; D possibly corresponds to TRBD2 (6 bases). Germline V lookup: CDR1 SEHNR, CDR2 FQNEAQ (reference sequence). The CDR3 runs 14 residues. The CDR3 sequence: CACSGIAVTGELFF. As DNA, the CDR3 is TGTGCCTGCAGCGGAATAGCGGTCACCGGGGAGCTGTTTTTT.

Many counts were recorded for this clonotype. The chain has TRBV7-9 and TRBJ1-3; D ambiguous. Germline values: CDR1 SEHNR, CDR2 FQNEAQ (reference sequence). The CDR3 consists of 14 residues. Deletions cut 4 bases from V and 0 bases from J, with 7 bases between. Written as DNA, the CDR3 is TGTGCCAGCAGCTCGACCCTCTCTGGAAACACCATATATTTT. Protein sequence: CASSSTLSGNTIYF.

This clonotype was recorded a few times. The V and J genes are TRBV3-1 and TRBJ2-7; D not certain. In germline, CDR1 is LGHDT, CDR2 YNNKEL (reference sequence). Deletions cut 0 bases from V and 7 bases from J, with 13 bases between. CDR3 length: 14 amino acids. In DNA form, the CDR3 reads TGTGCCAGCAGCCAAGAGGTAGGGATTTGGGAGCAGTACTTC. It translates to CASSQEVGIWEQYF.